This T cell receptor (beta chain) is from a study of blood T cell repertoires in COVID-19. Study context: The United States, Italy and Spain provided the acute and convalescent COVID-19 samples. PBMCs, B-cell-depleted T cells, or T cells provided the cDNA or gDNA that made up the material.

Authors' methods: Estimation of nucleated cell counts was performed using reference gene primer amplification. Profiled with immunoSEQ multiplex PCR; TCRdb holds only in-frame clones, not every one. Clonal size and the V and J genes are those of that table, whereas D and trimming came from the DNA. The sample holds some 60,000 clones, 85% to 90% seen once. This TCR was sampled from a man aged 65-85 years with acute or convalescent COVID-19. Sequencing was carried out using peripheral blood.

The CDR3 bases are TGCGCCAGCAGCTGGGAGGGGGAAGGGAAGACCCAGTACTTC. Residues: CASSWEGEGKTQYF. The rearrangement joins TRBV5-1 to TRBJ2-5; possibly TRBD2 for D (7 bases). The V gene's germline CDR1 is SGHRS and CDR2 YFSETQ. CDR3 size: 14 residues. V was shortened by 3 bases and J by 6 bases, with 15 bases between the two germline ends. Together with reference TRBV5-1 and TRBJ2-5, the CDR3 gives the full variable domain: KAGVTQTPRYLIKTRGQQVTLSCSPISGHRSVSWYQQTPGQGLQFLFEYFSETQRNKGNFPGRFSGRQFSNSRSEMNVSTLELGDSALYLCASSWEGEGKTQYFGPGTRLLVL.